This entry concerns a single T cell receptor (beta chain). This clonotype was recorded a few times. There is no known antigen for this receptor. No much larger clone exists at a distance of one base, and base qualities are not known. To demonstrate the VDJtools post-analysis software, TCR beta repertoires were profiled from the peripheral blood of over ten young patients with multiple sclerosis. The multiple sclerosis patients were children and adolescents between roughly 6 and 17 years of age. V and J lose 2 bases and 6 bases, and a span of 9 bases separates them. The CDR3 contains 14 residues, cysteine and phenylalanine counted. The sequence is cut down to CDR3 DNA, 42 bases in frame from base 1. As encoded in the germline V gene (reference sequence), CDR1 is SGHKS while CDR2 is YYEKEE. The library was generated by PCR. Sequencing took place on an Illumina HiSeq 2500. To reduce PCR and sequencing biases, unique molecular identifiers were incorporated into the TCR beta cDNA libraries. Roughly 0.5 million cDNA molecules were obtained per 1 to 10 million input T cells, so each molecule approximated one T cell. Patient libraries were prepared and sequenced with the same protocol used for the earlier healthy control dataset. Samples belonging to the same batch were prepared together, multiplexed and sequenced on a shared HiSeq lane. The authors' analysis ran thus. Raw barcoded reads were processed with MIGEC, and single-read molecular identifier groups were discarded before consensus assembly and CDR3 extraction. VDJtools was used for post-analysis of the clonotype tables, with diversity normalized by down-sampling every dataset to the smallest sample size. To correct batch-related cross-sample contamination, repertoire overlap clustering matched CDR3 amino acid sequences but not nucleotide sequences. The public reads were quality trimmed at Q25 with fastp and then assembled into clones with MiXCR by TCRdb, keeping productive beta chains. Each CDR3 protein gets just one entry, which takes the most common genes and DNA from the rows behind it. The V and J calls were determined by TCRdb, not by the authors. This sample has roughly 400,000 distinct CDR3 sequences in its table, and roughly 40% of those were observed once. Jointly, the top ten make up less than 8% of the sample.

The data originate from a study of post-analysis software for immune sequencing data (dated by TCRdb to the mid-2010s). Turning to the overall study: Recorded disease courses included relapsing-remitting, secondary progressive and progressive-relapsing multiple sclerosis, with some patients lacking subtype annotation. The patient repertoires were compared against around 11 previously published healthy control repertoires obtained from donors aged about 6 to 26 years. A subset of samples was prepared in parallel using single-end sample barcoding, then pooled and co-amplified after Illumina adapter ligation. What the study reported, not specific to this receptor: The control group was slightly older than the multiple sclerosis patient group. Significantly higher frequencies in patients than in controls were found for roughly 5 TRBV segments, including TRBV5-6, TRBV5-1 and TRBV20-1. Direct clustering with F measure revealed strong co-clustering of samples prepared in the same batch, which led to a batch-effect correction. Compared with controls, multiple sclerosis patients had significantly lower normalized Chao1 diversity, a finding suggesting substantial peripheral T-cell clonal expansion.

The specimen sequenced was blood. The receptor was derived from a girl under 10 years old with multiple sclerosis. The chain couples TRBV5-5 to TRBJ1-6, with no confident D gene call. CDR3 protein: CASSLGSINSPLHF. The sequenced DNA: TGTGCCAGCAGCTTAGGCTCTATTAATTCACCCCTCCACTTT. Reference TRBV5-5 and TRBJ1-6 proteins supply the regions before and after the CDR3; the full variable domain is: DAGVTQSPTHLIKTRGQQVTLRCSPISGHKSVSWYQQVLGQGPQFIFQYYEKEERGRGNFPDRFSARQFPNYSSELNVNALLLGDSALYLCASSLGSINSPLHFGNGTRLTVT.